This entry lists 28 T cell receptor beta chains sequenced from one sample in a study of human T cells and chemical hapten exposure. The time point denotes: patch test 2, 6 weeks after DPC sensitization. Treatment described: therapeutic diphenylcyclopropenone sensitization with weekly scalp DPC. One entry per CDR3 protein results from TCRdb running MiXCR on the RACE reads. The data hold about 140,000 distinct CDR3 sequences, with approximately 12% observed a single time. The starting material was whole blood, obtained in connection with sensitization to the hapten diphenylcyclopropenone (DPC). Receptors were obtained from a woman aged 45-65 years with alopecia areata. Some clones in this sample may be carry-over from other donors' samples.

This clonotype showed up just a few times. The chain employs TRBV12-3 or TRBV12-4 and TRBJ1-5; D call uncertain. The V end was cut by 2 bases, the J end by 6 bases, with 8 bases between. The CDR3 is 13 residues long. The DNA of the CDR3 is TGTGCCAGCAGTTTATCTCCGGGTCAGCCCCAGCATTTT. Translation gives CASSLSPGQPQHF.

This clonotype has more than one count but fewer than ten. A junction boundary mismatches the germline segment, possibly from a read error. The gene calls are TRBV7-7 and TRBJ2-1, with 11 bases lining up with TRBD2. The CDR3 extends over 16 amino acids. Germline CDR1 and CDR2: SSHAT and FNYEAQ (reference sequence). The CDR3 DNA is TGTGCTAGCAGCTTATCACTAGCGGGGGCGTACAATGAGCAGTTCTTC. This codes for CASSLSLAGAYNEQFF.

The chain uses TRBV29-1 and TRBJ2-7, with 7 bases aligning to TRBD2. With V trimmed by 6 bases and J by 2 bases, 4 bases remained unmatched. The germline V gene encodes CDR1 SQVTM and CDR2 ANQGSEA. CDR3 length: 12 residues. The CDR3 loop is CSVRLAAYEQYF. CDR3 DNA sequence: TGCAGCGTACGACTAGCAGCCTACGAGCAGTACTTC.

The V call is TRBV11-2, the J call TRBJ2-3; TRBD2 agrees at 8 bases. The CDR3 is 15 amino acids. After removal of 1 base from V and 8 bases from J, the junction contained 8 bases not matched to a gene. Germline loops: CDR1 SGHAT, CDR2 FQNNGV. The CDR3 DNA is TGTGCCAGCAGCTTAGTTCTCCGCCGGGGGGGTACGCAGTATTTT. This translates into CASSLVLRRGGTQYF. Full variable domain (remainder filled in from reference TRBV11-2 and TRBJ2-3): EAGVAQSPRYKIIEKRQSVAFWCNPISGHATLYWYQQILGQGPKLLIQFQNNGVVDDSQLPKDRFSAERLKGVDSTLKIQPAKLEDSAVYLCASSLVLRRGGTQYFGPGTRLTVL.

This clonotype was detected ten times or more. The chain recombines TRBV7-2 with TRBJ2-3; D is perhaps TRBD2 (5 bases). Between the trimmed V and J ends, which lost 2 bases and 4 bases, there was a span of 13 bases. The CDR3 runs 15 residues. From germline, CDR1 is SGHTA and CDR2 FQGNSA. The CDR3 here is CASSLHPRESDTQYF. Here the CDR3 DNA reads TGTGCCAGCAGCTTACATCCCCGGGAATCAGATACGCAGTATTTT.

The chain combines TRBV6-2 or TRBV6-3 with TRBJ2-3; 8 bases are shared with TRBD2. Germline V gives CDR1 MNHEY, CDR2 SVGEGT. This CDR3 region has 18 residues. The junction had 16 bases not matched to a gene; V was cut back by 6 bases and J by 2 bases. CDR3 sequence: CASSHGPLTSGNTDTQYF. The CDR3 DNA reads TGTGCCAGCAGCCACGGCCCGCTAACTAGCGGTAACACAGATACGCAGTATTTT.

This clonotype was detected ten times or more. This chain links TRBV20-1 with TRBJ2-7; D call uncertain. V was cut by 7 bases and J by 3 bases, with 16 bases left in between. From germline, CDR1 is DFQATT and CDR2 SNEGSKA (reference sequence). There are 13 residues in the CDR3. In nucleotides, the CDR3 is TGCAGTGTCAGCTCCACTAACCTCTACGAGCAGTACTTC. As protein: CSVSSTNLYEQYF.

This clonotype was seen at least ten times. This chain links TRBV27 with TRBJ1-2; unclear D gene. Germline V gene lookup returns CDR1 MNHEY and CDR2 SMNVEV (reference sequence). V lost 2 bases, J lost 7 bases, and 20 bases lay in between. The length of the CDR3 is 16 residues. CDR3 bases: TGTGCCAGCAGTTTAAGCTCTAGCTTCCCGGGCGGTGGCTACACCTTC. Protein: CASSLSSSFPGGGYTF.

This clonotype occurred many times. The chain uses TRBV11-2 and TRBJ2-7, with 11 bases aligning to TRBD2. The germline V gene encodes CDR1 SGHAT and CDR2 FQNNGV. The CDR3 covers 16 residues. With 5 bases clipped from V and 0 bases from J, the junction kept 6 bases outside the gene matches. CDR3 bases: TGTGCCAGCAGCCGCACCGGGACTAGCGGCTCCTACGAGCAGTACTTC. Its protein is CASSRTGTSGSYEQYF.

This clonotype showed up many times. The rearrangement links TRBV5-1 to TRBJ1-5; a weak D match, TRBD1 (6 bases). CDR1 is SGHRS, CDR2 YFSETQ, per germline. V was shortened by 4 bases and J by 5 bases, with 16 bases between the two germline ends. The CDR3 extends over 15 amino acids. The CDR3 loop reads CASSPEGGSHQPQHF. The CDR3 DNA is TGCGCCAGCAGCCCGGAGGGGGGCTCCCATCAGCCCCAGCATTTT.

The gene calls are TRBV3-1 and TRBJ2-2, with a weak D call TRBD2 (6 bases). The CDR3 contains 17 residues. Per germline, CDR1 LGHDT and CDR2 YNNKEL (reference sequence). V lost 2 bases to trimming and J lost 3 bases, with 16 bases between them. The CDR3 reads CASSQPGTLLYTGELFF. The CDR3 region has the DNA TGTGCCAGCAGCCAACCTGGGACTCTCCTTTACACCGGGGAGCTGTTTTTT.

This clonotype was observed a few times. The CDR3 sequence is CASSIVDNEQFF. DNA of the CDR3: TGTGCCAGTAGTATAGTTGACAATGAGCAGTTCTTC. The V call is TRBV19, the J call TRBJ2-1; D is ambiguous. Trimming pared 1 base from V and 5 bases from J, leaving 3 bases between. Germline loops: CDR1 LNHDA, CDR2 SQIVND (reference sequence). The CDR3 is 12 residues long.

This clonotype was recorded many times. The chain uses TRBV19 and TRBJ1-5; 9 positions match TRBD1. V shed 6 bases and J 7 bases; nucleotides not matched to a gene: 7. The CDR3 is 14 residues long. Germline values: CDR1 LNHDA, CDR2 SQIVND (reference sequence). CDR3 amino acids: CASRAQGAGQPQHF. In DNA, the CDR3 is TGTGCCAGTAGAGCACAGGGGGCGGGCCAGCCCCAGCATTTT.

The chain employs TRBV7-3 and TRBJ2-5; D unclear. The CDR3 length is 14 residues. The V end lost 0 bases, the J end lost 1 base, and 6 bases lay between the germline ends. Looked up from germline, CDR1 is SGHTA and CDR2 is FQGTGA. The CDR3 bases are TGTGCCAGCAGCTTAACAGGCAGCCAAGAGACCCAGTACTTC. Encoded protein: CASSLTGSQETQYF. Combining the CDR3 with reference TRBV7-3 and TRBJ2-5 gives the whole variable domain GAGVSQTPSNKVTEKGKYVELRCDPISGHTALYWYRQSLGQGPEFLIYFQGTGAADDSGLPNDRFFAVRPEGSVSTLKIQRTERGDSAVYLCASSLTGSQETQYFGPGTRLLVL.

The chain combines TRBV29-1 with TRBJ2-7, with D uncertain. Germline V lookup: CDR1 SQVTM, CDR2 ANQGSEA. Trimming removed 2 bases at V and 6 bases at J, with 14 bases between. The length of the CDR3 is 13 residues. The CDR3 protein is CSVEQLMTGEQYF. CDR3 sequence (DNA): TGCAGCGTTGAACAACTTATGACCGGCGAGCAGTACTTC.

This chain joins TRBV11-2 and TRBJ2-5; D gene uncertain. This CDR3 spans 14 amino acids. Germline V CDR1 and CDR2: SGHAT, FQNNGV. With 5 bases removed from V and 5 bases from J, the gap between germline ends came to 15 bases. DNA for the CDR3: TGTGCCAGCAGCCCTACCCCCGACCCTGAGACCCAGTACTTC. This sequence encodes CASSPTPDPETQYF.

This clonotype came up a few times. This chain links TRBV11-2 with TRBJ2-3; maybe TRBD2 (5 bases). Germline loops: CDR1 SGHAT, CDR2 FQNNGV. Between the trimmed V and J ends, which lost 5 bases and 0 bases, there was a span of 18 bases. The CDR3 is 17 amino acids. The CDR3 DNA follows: TGTGCCAGCAGCCCCACCACCAAGCGGTCTAGCACAGATACGCAGTATTTT. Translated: CASSPTTKRSSTDTQYF.

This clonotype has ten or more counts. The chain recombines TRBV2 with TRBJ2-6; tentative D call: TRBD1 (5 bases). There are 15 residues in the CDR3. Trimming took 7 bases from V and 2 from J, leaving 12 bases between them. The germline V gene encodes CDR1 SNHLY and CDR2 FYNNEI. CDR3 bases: TGTGCCAGCAAGGGCAGGGCAACTGGGGCCAACGTCCTGACTTTC. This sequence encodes CASKGRATGANVLTF.

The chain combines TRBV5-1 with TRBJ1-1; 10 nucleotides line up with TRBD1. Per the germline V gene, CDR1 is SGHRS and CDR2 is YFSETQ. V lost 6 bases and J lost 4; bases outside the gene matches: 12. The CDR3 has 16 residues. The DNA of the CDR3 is TGCGCCAGCATGGAGACAGGGGGCTTTATTGGCACTGAAGCTTTCTTT. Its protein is CASMETGGFIGTEAFF.

The CDR3 DNA follows: TGTGCCAGCAGCTTACAGCCCCAGATTAGGGATGAAAAACTGTTTTTT. Its protein product is CASSLQPQIRDEKLFF. The chain couples TRBV7-2 to TRBJ1-4; no clear D gene. V dropped 2 bases and J dropped 6 bases, with 16 bases sitting between them. The CDR3 is made up of 16 amino acids. Per the germline V gene, CDR1 is SGHTA and CDR2 is FQGNSA.

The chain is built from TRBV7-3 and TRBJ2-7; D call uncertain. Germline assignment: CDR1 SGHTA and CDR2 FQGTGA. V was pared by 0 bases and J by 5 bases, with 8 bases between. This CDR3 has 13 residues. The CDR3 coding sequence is TGTGCCAGCAGCTTAACAGTTGTGGACGAGCAGTACTTC. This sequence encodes CASSLTVVDEQYF.

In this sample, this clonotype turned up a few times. The CDR3 here is CASSTLTGANEKLFF. In DNA, the CDR3 is TGTGCCAGCAGTACCCTGACCGGGGCAAATGAAAAACTGTTTTTT. The gene calls are TRBV14 and TRBJ1-4, with D possibly being TRBD1 (5 bases). The CDR3 runs to 15 residues. The germline V gene encodes CDR1 SGHDN and CDR2 FVKESK. V lost 6 bases and J 5 bases, leaving 16 bases between the germline ends.

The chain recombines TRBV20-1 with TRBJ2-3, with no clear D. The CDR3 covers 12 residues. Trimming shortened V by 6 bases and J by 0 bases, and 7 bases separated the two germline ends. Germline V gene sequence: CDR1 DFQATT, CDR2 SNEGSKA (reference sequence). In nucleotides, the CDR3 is TGCAGTGCAACACCGAGCACAGATACGCAGTATTTT. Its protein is CSATPSTDTQYF.

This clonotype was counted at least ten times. CDR3 bases: TGCAGTGCTAGTGGGGGCACAGATACGCAGTATTTT. Its protein is CSASGGTDTQYF. This chain links TRBV20-1 with TRBJ2-3, with D uncertain. Trimming pared 3 bases from V and 1 base from J, leaving 5 bases between. There are 12 residues in the CDR3. Germline loops: CDR1 DFQATT, CDR2 SNEGSKA (reference sequence).

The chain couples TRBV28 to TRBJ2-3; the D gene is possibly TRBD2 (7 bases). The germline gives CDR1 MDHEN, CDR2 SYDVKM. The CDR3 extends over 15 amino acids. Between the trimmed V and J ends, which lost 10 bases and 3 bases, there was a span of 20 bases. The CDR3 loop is CATKPGLGGTDTQYF. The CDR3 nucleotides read TGTGCCACCAAACCTGGACTAGGGGGAACAGATACGCAGTATTTT.

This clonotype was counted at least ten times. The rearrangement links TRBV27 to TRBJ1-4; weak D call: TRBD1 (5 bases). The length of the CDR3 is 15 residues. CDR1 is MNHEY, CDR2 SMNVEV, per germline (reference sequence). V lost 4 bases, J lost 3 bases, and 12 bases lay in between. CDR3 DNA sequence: TGTGCCAGCAGTTCGCAGGGACTGGCTAATGAAAAACTGTTTTTT. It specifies CASSSQGLANEKLFF.

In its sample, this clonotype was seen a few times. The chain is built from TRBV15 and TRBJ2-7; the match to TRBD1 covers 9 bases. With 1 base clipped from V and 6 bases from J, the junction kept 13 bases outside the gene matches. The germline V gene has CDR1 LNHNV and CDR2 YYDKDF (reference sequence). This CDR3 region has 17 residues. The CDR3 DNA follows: TGTGCCACCAGCAGAGGAGGGCCCGGGACAGGGCTATTCGAGCAGTACTTC. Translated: CATSRGGPGTGLFEQYF.

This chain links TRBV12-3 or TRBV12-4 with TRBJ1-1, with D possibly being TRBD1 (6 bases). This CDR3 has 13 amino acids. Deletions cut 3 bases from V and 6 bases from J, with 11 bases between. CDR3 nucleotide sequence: TGTGCCAGCAGTTTCGGGGGGCCCGCTGAAGCTTTCTTT. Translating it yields CASSFGGPAEAFF.